This T cell receptor (beta chain) was recovered during a study of cytomegalovirus exposure and HLA in healthy donors. PCR employed 60 Vbeta and 13 Jbeta primers. Profiling relied on immunoSEQ multiplex PCR, and the TCRdb table lists in-frame clones only, not all of them. The sample includes 190,000 or so clones, 79% of them seen just once. After removal of 4 bases from V and 8 bases from J, the junction contained 4 bases not matched to a gene. The CDR3 runs to 13 residues. Per germline, CDR1 LGHNA and CDR2 YSLEER. The chain is built from TRBV4-3 and TRBJ1-4; TRBD1 matches at 7 bases. The sequenced material came from PBMCs. The clonotype originates from a male donor in good health and CMV-seropositive. The CDR3 DNA reads TGCGCCAGCAGCCCACGGGACAGAGAAAAACTGTTTTTT. Translating it yields CASSPRDREKLFF.